This T cell receptor beta chain appears in the sequencing data of a study of regulatory T cells in long-lasting Graves disease. Sequencing libraries for TCR beta were prepared with iRepertoire HTBI primers and Arm-PCR of CDR3 regions. A single record per CDR3 protein comes from TCRdb applying MiXCR to the multiplex PCR reads. The data show approximately 440,000 distinct CDR3 sequences, roughly a quarter seen once. The sample's time point: persistent/refractory GD, antithyroid drugs over 5 years with positive TRAb. Scientists built the TCR library using RNA that was extracted from PBMCs. CDR1 is DFQATT and CDR2 is SNEGSKA in the germline V gene (reference sequence). The CDR3 runs to 13 residues. V was cut by 0 bases and J by 6 bases, with 12 bases left in between.

The chain links TRBV20-1 to TRBJ2-7; tentative D call: TRBD2 (5 bases). This sequence originates from a female donor with Graves disease. This specimen was peripheral blood mononuclear cells (PBMCs), taken when the disease was refractory, from a patient treated with antithyroid drugs. In nucleotides, the CDR3 is TGCAGTGCTAGAGAAGCATGGGAGTTCGAGCAGTACTTC. Its translation is CSAREAWEFEQYF.